This T cell receptor (beta chain) was recorded in a study of CD8+ T cells in alopecia areata. Whole-study results and caveats: When scalp samples are sequenced, resident alphabeta T cells of normal skin are also captured.

Starting from PBMCs, sorting isolated CD4+ and CD8+ T cells. RNA, once extracted, was reverse transcribed into cDNA for use as the sequencing template. The protocol was immunoSEQ multiplex PCR, while the TCRdb copy is restricted to in-frame clones and leaves out a portion. The sample records about 120,000 clones, roughly 69% being singletons. The length of the CDR3 is 13 residues. CDR1 is SGDLS and CDR2 is YYNGEE in the germline V gene. Trimming left V 4 bases short and J 4 bases short, with 9 bases between. Regarding this clone: The antigen is undetermined.

The receptor was isolated from a human donor in good health. The rearrangement links TRBV9 to TRBJ2-1; D not resolved. The sequenced sample was CD4+ T cells sorted from blood. The CDR3 DNA is TGTGCCAGCAGCCCCGCCTCGTACAATGAGCAGTTCTTC. Its protein is CASSPASYNEQFF.